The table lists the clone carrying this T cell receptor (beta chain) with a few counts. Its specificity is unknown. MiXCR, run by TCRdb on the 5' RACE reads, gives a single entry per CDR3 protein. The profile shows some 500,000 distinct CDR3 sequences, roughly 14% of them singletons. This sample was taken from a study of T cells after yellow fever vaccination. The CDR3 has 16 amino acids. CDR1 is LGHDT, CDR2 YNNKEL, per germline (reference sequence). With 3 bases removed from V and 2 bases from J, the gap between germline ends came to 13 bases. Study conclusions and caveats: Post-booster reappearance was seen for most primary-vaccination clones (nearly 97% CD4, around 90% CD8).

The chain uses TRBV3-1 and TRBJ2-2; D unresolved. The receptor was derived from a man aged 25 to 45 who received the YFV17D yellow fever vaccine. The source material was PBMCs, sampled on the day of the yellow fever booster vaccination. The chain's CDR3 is CASSHWAALNTGELFF. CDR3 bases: TGTGCCAGCAGCCACTGGGCAGCCTTAAACACCGGGGAGCTGTTTTTT.